The following is a TCR beta chain sequence with its context. What it binds is not known. The CDR3 runs 15 residues. The V gene end was trimmed by 1 base and the J gene end by 3 bases; junction bases not matched to a gene: 3. CDR1 is DFQATT, CDR2 SNEGSKA, per germline (reference sequence). This specimen belongs to a study of T-cell memory formation after mild COVID-19. Whole-study context: Most TCR clusters belonged to a single donor. Study outcomes and limitations: Later expanders leaned CD4+, whereas clones that contracted between day 15 and 85 were balanced CD4/CD8.

TCR alpha and TCR beta cDNA libraries with sample barcodes and UMIs came from 5'RACE using constant-segment primers. One entry per CDR3 protein results from TCRdb running MiXCR on the 5' RACE reads. The sample lists around 200,000 distinct CDR3 sequences; 27% were seen once. The receptor comes from an adult woman who had mild COVID-19 (a few samples of this study predate the infection). Cell type and time point are not known. The sequencing input was PBMCs or a T cell subset sorted from them (not recorded which). The rearrangement links TRBV20-1 to TRBJ2-5, with 12 positions matching TRBD2. CDR3 region: CSARGTSGVEETQYF. The CDR3 coding sequence is TGCAGTGCTAGAGGGACTAGCGGGGTAGAAGAGACCCAGTACTTC.